Listed here are 27 T cell receptor beta chains from one sample, sequenced in a study of cytomegalovirus exposure and HLA in healthy donors. The PCR made use of 60 Vbeta and 13 Jbeta primers. This table comes from immunoSEQ multiplex PCR, and its TCRdb copy is limited to in-frame clones, with some not included. The data contain 160,000 or so clones, more than 65% of them seen just once; the ten biggest clones take up 4.5% to 5%. The sample consisted of PBMCs. The receptors originated from a man aged 18 to 35 in good health and CMV-seropositive.

The V gene is TRBV27, the J gene TRBJ2-7, with TRBD1 matching 9 bases. With V trimmed by 6 bases and J by 3 bases, 9 bases remained unmatched. Germline CDR1 MNHEY, CDR2 SMNVEV (reference sequence). The CDR3 totals 15 residues. The CDR3, as DNA: TGTGCCAGCAGCAAGGGGACAGGGTTTCACTACGAGCAGTACGTC. It encodes CASSKGTGFHYEQYV.

The chain is built from TRBV5-1 and TRBJ2-1; 11 bases line up with TRBD2. Germline V CDR1 and CDR2: SGHRS, YFSETQ. This CDR3 region has 15 residues. Germline trimming cut 4 bases from V and 5 bases from J; bases unmatched to any gene: 5. The CDR3 DNA sequence: TGCGCCAGCAGCACCGGGACTAGCGGAGACAATGAGCAGTTCTTC. Encoded protein: CASSTGTSGDNEQFF.

The V and J genes are TRBV11-2 and TRBJ1-2; D might be TRBD1 (5 bases). Looked up from germline, CDR1 is SGHAT and CDR2 is FQNNGV. This CDR3 contains 15 residues. V lost 0 bases and J lost 0, with 8 bases in between. The CDR3 loop reads CASSLDPGSNYGYTF. The CDR3 bases are TGTGCCAGCAGCTTAGATCCAGGGTCTAACTATGGCTACACCTTC.

J is TRBJ2-1 and V is TRBV10-2; 9 bases map to TRBD2. CDR3 length equals 15 residues. V lost 5 bases and J lost 1; bases outside the gene matches: 3. CDR1 is WSHSY and CDR2 is SAAADI in the germline V gene. The chain's CDR3 is CASSIAGASYNEQFF. The CDR3 DNA is TGCGCCAGCAGTATAGCGGGAGCGTCCTACAATGAGCAGTTCTTC.

The chain recombines TRBV21-1 with TRBJ1-2; TRBD1 is taken as the D call from the table, unchecked against the DNA. TRBV21-1 is flagged as a pseudogene. The CDR3 is 17 residues long. The chain's CDR3 is CASSKRSQGPSNYGYTF. The CDR3 DNA reads TGTGCCAGCAGCAAAAGAAGCCAGGGCCCTTCTAACTATGGCTACACCTTC.

This clone was seen more than once but under ten times. The chain combines TRBV6-1 with TRBJ1-4, with no clear D. The V end lost 0 bases, the J end lost 2 bases, and 7 bases lay between the germline ends. Per the germline V gene, CDR1 is MNHNS and CDR2 is SASEGT. The CDR3 spans 15 residues. The CDR3 loop is CASSEAAGTNEKLFF. The CDR3 coding sequence is TGTGCCAGCAGTGAAGCGGCGGGGACTAATGAAAAACTGTTTTTT.

The J gene is TRBJ2-5, the V gene TRBV27; 10 bases match TRBD1. Germline V CDR1 and CDR2: MNHEY, SMNVEV (reference sequence). The CDR3 is 14 residues long. V trimming: 5 bases; J trimming: 4 bases; junction bases outside the gene matches: 4. The chain's CDR3 is CASSGTGVAETQYF. The DNA of the CDR3 is TGTGCCAGCAGTGGGACAGGGGTAGCAGAGACCCAGTACTTC.

This chain joins TRBV5-1 and TRBJ1-1; 8 bases match TRBD1. The V gene's germline CDR1 is SGHRS and CDR2 YFSETQ. The CDR3 is 14 residues long. Germline trimming cut 3 bases from V and 5 bases from J; bases unmatched to any gene: 6. The CDR3 protein is CASSSQQGGTEAFF. The CDR3 DNA sequence: TGCGCCAGCAGCTCGCAACAGGGGGGGACTGAAGCTTTCTTT.

The V gene is TRBV7-2, the J gene TRBJ2-1, with 7 bases identical to TRBD2. The V segment lost 7 bases and the J segment 6 bases; nucleotides outside the gene matches: 12. This CDR3 region has 15 residues. Germline V gene lookup returns CDR1 SGHTA and CDR2 FQGNSA. For the CDR3, the DNA is TGTGCCAGCACCACTGGGCTAGCGGACTCCAATGAGCAGTTCTTC. The encoded protein is CASTTGLADSNEQFF. The complete variable domain, with remaining parts taken from reference TRBV7-2 and TRBJ2-1, reads GAGVSQSPSNKVTEKGKDVELRCDPISGHTALYWYRQSLGQGLEFLIYFQGNSAPDKSGLPSDRFSAERTGGSVSTLTIQRTQQEDSAVYLCASTTGLADSNEQFFGPGTRLTVL.

This rearrangement joins TRBV5-1 to TRBJ2-4; TRBD1 is a possible D gene (5 bases). The CDR3 is made up of 15 amino acids. Germline V gene lookup returns CDR1 SGHRS and CDR2 YFSETQ. V was pared by 0 bases and J by 5 bases, with 12 bases between. CDR3: CASSLASRAENIQYF. CDR3 coding DNA: TGCGCCAGCAGCTTGGCCAGCAGGGCCGAAAACATTCAGTACTTC.

The chain is built from TRBV7-9 and TRBJ2-7; D may be TRBD2 (5 bases). This CDR3 region has 15 residues. V gave up 1 base and J gave up 6 bases, with 16 bases separating them. CDR1 is SEHNR and CDR2 is FQNEAQ in the germline V gene (reference sequence). The CDR3 sequence: CASSLGSAVQSEQYV. The CDR3 DNA is TGTGCCAGCAGCTTAGGGTCAGCGGTCCAAAGCGAGCAGTACGTC.

CDR3 sequence: CASSESGTSIYEQYV. As DNA, the CDR3 is TGTGCCAGCAGTGAGTCCGGGACTAGCATCTACGAGCAGTACGTC. The V gene is TRBV6-1, the J gene TRBJ2-7; 9 positions agree with TRBD2. CDR3 size: 15 residues. The germline V gene has CDR1 MNHNS and CDR2 SASEGT. After removal of 3 bases from V and 3 bases from J, the junction contained 6 bases not matched to a gene.

V usage is TRBV5-1 and J usage is TRBJ1-1, with D unclear. Germline CDR1 SGHRS, CDR2 YFSETQ. The CDR3 sequence is 15 residues long. V was shortened by 1 base and J by 3 bases, with 13 bases between the two germline ends. The CDR3: CASSLYPGVDTEAFF. The CDR3 nucleotides are TGCGCCAGCAGCTTGTATCCCGGGGTGGACACTGAAGCTTTCTTT. Full variable domain (rest looked up from reference TRBV5-1 and TRBJ1-1): KAGVTQTPRYLIKTRGQQVTLSCSPISGHRSVSWYQQTPGQGLQFLFEYFSETQRNKGNFPGRFSGRQFSNSRSEMNVSTLELGDSALYLCASSLYPGVDTEAFFGQGTRLTVV.

V usage is TRBV9 and J usage is TRBJ1-1; D uncertain. The V gene's germline CDR1 is SGDLS and CDR2 YYNGEE. The CDR3 has 14 amino acids. V gave up 0 bases and J gave up 4 bases, with 10 bases separating them. Here the CDR3 reads CASSVGQVSTEAFF. The CDR3 DNA follows: TGTGCCAGCAGCGTAGGGCAGGTGAGCACTGAAGCTTTCTTT.

The chain employs TRBV28 and TRBJ1-5; a possible D gene is TRBD1 (5 bases). CDR1 is MDHEN and CDR2 is SYDVKM in the germline V gene. The CDR3 length is 14 residues. V was shortened by 6 bases and J by 3 bases, with 12 bases between the two germline ends. The CDR3 protein is CASRAGGLNQPQHF. CDR3 in DNA: TGTGCCAGCAGGGCCGGGGGTCTCAATCAGCCCCAGCATTTT.

The rearrangement links TRBV10-3 to TRBJ2-7, with 7 bases identical to TRBD2. The V gene end was trimmed by 3 bases and the J gene end by 3 bases; junction bases not matched to a gene: 2. Germline V gene sequence: CDR1 ENHRY, CDR2 SYGVKD. CDR3 length equals 13 residues. Here the CDR3 reads CAISDPSGYEQYV. CDR3 DNA: TGTGCCATCAGTGACCCTAGCGGCTACGAGCAGTACGTC.

In its sample, this clone was seen a few times. The chain uses TRBV6-1 and TRBJ2-5; 7 bases are a match to TRBD1. The germline V gene encodes CDR1 MNHNS and CDR2 SASEGT. CDR3 length: 15 amino acids. Trimming removed 6 bases from V and 1 base from J; junction bases left unmatched: 8. The CDR3 sequence: CASRAGTAFQETQYF. CDR3 DNA sequence: TGTGCCAGCAGGGCCGGGACAGCATTCCAAGAGACCCAGTACTTC.

This chain uses TRBV7-8 with TRBJ2-3, with D possibly TRBD2 on 6 matching bases. V was pared by 1 base and J by 4 bases, with 9 bases between. The CDR3 runs to 14 residues. Germline V gene data show CDR1 as SGHVS and CDR2 as FQNEAQ. CDR3 in DNA: TGTGCCAGCAGCTTAGTAGGAGGGCCAGATACGCAGTATTTT. This sequence encodes CASSLVGGPDTQYF.

V is TRBV7-9 and J is TRBJ2-3; D is possibly TRBD2 (5 bases). Germline lookup yields CDR1 SEHNR and CDR2 FQNEAQ (reference sequence). V was trimmed by 1 base and J by 4 bases, leaving 12 bases between them. The CDR3 has 15 amino acids. DNA for the CDR3: TGTGCCAGCAGCTTAGAAGGACTCCCGCCAGATACGCAGTATTTT. This gives the protein CASSLEGLPPDTQYF.

This rearrangement joins TRBV6-6 to TRBJ2-7; the match to TRBD1 covers 7 bases. V shed 6 bases, J shed 7 bases, and the junction held 15 bases outside the gene matches. Germline CDR1 reads MNHNY; CDR2 reads SVGAGI (reference sequence). The length of the CDR3 is 15 residues. In nucleotides, the CDR3 is TGTGCCAGCAGCAGGACAGGAGAGCGCTACGGAGAGCAGTACGTC. Its translation is CASSRTGERYGEQYV.

The rearrangement links TRBV9 to TRBJ2-3; perhaps TRBD1 as D (5 bases). This CDR3 comprises 18 residues. With 2 bases removed from V and 1 base from J, the gap between germline ends came to 20 bases. CDR1 is SGDLS and CDR2 is YYNGEE in the germline V gene. The CDR3 loop reads CASSVSLEGAAGTDTQYF. As DNA, the CDR3 is TGTGCCAGCAGCGTTTCCCTAGAAGGGGCCGCCGGCACAGATACGCAGTATTTT. The full variable domain, its missing parts supplied by reference TRBV9 and TRBJ2-3, is DSGVTQTPKHLITATGQRVTLRCSPRSGDLSVYWYQQSLDQGLQFLIQYYNGEERAKGNILERFSAQQFPDLHSELNLSSLELGDSALYFCASSVSLEGAAGTDTQYFGPGTRLTVL.

The chain recombines TRBV15 with TRBJ1-1, with 9 bases matching TRBD1. Germline V gives CDR1 LNHNV, CDR2 YYDKDF (reference sequence). The CDR3 loop spans 15 amino acids. With V trimmed by 0 bases and J by 11 bases, 10 bases remained unmatched. CDR3 amino acids: CATSRDPKGTGRAFF. CDR3 coding DNA: TGTGCCACCAGCAGAGATCCCAAAGGGACAGGGAGGGCTTTCTTT.

This clone has just a few counts. The CDR3 loop reads CASSLSRGNTGELFF. For the CDR3, the DNA is TGTGCCAGCAGTTTATCTAGGGGGAACACCGGGGAGCTGTTTTTT. The V gene is TRBV27, the J gene TRBJ2-2; D is perhaps TRBD1 (5 bases). V lost 0 bases, J lost 1 base, and 6 bases lay in between. CDR3 length equals 15 residues. Germline V gene sequence: CDR1 MNHEY, CDR2 SMNVEV (reference sequence).

About this clone itself: This CDR3 is also generated by other DNA sequences in the sample. The rearrangement joins TRBV7-3 to TRBJ1-1; D is ambiguous. The CDR3 totals 13 residues. Germline lookup yields CDR1 SGHTA and CDR2 FQGTGA. The V end lost 2 bases, the J end lost 0 bases, and 4 bases lay between the germline ends. CDR3 amino acids: CASSLSVNTEAFF. As DNA, the CDR3 is TGTGCCAGCAGCTTATCCGTGAACACTGAAGCTTTCTTT.

The chain recombines TRBV6-5 with TRBJ1-1; 8 nucleotides match TRBD1. V shed 5 bases and J 5 bases; nucleotides not matched to a gene: 10. This CDR3 has 15 residues. Per germline, CDR1 MNHEY and CDR2 SVGAGI. CDR3 region: CASSPRTGRGTEAFF. CDR3 sequence (DNA): TGTGCCAGCAGTCCCAGGACAGGGCGGGGGACTGAAGCTTTCTTT.

The V call is TRBV15, the J call TRBJ1-1, with no clear D. CDR3 length: 12 amino acids. From germline, CDR1 is LNHNV and CDR2 YYDKDF (reference sequence). V gave up 8 bases and J gave up 0 bases, with 7 bases separating them. CDR3 sequence reads: CATRHLNTEAFF. CDR3 bases: TGTGCCACCCGACACTTGAACACTGAAGCTTTCTTT.

This clone showed up just a few times. The chain carries TRBV18 and TRBJ2-4; 13 bases map to TRBD2. Germline CDR1 is KGHSH and CDR2 is LQKENI. V lost 4 bases, J lost 3 bases, and 9 bases stayed unmatched. The CDR3 runs 18 residues. The CDR3 DNA follows: TGTGCCAGCTCACGACTAGCGGGGGGACCTTTAGGCAAAAACATTCAGTACTTC. Protein sequence: CASSRLAGGPLGKNIQYF.